Listed here is a single T cell receptor beta chain. Antigen specificity is unknown. The V gene's germline CDR1 is SGHDT and CDR2 YYEEEE. This CDR3 comprises 17 residues. With 1 base removed from V and 0 bases from J, the gap between germline ends came to 17 bases. The data were taken from a study of T cell responses to AZD1222 COVID-19 vaccine. Broader study findings: Of the AZD1222 recipients, only five to seven were seropositive at baseline. Variant regions that are unmutated are reportedly the target of nearly half of spike-specific TCRs. Spike-specific TCR breadth and depth rose after two AZD1222 doses. Among the donors, most were white British and more were female, and clonal diversity was possibly underestimated.

This table comes from immunoSEQ multiplex PCR, and its TCRdb copy is limited to in-frame clones, with some not included. There are 80,000 to 100,000 clones in the sample; approximately 90% occur only once, and about 2.7% lies in the top ten. The sequence was obtained from an adult who received the AZD1222 COVID-19 vaccine. This chain uses TRBV5-6 with TRBJ2-7, with D uncertain. The source was peripheral blood, collected 28 days after the second AZD1222 dose. CDR3 bases: TGTGCCAGCAGCTTGAAACCCGGTTTAGGGCGCTCCTACGAGCAGTACTTC. Translation gives CASSLKPGLGRSYEQYF.